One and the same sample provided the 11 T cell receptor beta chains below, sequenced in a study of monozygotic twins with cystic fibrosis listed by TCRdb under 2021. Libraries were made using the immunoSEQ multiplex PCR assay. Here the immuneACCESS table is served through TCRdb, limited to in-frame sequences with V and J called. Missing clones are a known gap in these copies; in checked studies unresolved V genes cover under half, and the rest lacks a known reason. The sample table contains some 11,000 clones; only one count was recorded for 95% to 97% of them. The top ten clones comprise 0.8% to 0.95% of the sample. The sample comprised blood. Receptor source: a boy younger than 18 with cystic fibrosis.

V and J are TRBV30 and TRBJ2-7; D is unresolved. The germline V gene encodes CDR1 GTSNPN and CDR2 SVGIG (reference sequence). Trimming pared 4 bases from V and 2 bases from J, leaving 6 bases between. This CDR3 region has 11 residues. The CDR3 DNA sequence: TGTGCCTGGAAATCGGCCTACGAGCAGTACTTC. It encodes CAWKSAYEQYF.

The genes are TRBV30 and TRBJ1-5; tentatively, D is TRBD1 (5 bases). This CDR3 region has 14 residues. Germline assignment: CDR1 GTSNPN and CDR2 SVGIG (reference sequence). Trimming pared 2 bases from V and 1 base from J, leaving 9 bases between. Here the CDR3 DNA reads TGTGCCTGGAGTCGGGGCGGGAGCAATCAGCCCCAGCATTTT. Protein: CAWSRGGSNQPQHF.

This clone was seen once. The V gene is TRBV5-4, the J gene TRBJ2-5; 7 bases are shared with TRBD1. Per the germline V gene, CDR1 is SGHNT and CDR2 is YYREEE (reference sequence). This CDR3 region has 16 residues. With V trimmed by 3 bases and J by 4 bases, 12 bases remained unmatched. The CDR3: CASSSDRPTPAETQYF. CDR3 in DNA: TGTGCCAGCAGCTCGGACAGGCCGACACCGGCAGAGACCCAGTACTTC.

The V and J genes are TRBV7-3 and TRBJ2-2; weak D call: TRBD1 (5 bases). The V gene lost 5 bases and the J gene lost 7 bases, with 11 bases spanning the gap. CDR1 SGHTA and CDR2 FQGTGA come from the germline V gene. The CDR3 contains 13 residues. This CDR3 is CASSPQGSGELFF. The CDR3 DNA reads TGTGCCAGCAGCCCGCAGGGAAGCGGGGAGCTGTTTTTT.

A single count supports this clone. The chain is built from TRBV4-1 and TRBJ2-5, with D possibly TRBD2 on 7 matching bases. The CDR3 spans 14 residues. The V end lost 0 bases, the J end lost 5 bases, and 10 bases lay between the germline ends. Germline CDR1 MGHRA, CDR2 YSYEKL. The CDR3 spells CASSQERGLETQYF. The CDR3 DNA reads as TGCGCCAGCAGCCAAGAGCGGGGGCTTGAGACCCAGTACTTC.

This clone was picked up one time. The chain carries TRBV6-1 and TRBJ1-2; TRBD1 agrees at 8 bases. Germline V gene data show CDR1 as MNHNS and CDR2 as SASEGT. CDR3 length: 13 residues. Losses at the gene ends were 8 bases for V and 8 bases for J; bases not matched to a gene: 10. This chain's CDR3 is CASSWQGARGYTF. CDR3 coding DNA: TGTGCCAGCTCGTGGCAGGGGGCGCGCGGCTACACCTTC.

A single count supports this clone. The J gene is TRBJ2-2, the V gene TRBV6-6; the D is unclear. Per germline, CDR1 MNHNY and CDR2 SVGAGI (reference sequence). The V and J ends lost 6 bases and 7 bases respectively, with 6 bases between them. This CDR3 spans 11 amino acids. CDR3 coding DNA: TGTGCCAGCAGCGTTCACGGGGAGCTGTTTTTT. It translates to CASSVHGELFF.

DNA for the CDR3: TGTGCCTGGAGGTGGGGTCGGGACCCAGCTAGCACAGATACGCAGTATTTT. Amino acid sequence: CAWRWGRDPASTDTQYF. The chain joins TRBV30 to TRBJ2-3, with D perhaps TRBD1 or TRBD2 (5 bases each). V was clipped by 3 bases and J by 0 bases, with 19 bases between them. This CDR3 has 17 amino acids. CDR1 and CDR2 from the germline V gene are GTSNPN and SVGIG (reference sequence).

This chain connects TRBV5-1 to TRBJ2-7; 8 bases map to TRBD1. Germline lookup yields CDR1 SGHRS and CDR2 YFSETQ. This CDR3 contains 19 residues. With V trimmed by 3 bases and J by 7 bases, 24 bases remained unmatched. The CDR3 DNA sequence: TGCGCCAGCAGCTCCCGGACAGGGCGCGTGGGGGAGCGGAGTGGAGAGCAGTACTTC. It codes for CASSSRTGRVGERSGEQYF.

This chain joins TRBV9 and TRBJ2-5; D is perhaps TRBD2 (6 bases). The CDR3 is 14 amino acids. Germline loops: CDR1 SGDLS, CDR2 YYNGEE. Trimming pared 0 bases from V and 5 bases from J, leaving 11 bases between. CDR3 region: CASSVGRVSETQYF. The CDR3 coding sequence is TGTGCCAGCAGCGTAGGGAGGGTTTCTGAGACCCAGTACTTC.

CDR3 sequence (DNA): TGTGCCAGCAGCGCTCGGATCTCTGGGGCCAACGTCCTGACTTTC. Translation: CASSARISGANVLTF. The chain is built from TRBV9 and TRBJ2-6, with unresolved D. The CDR3 is made up of 15 amino acids. The ends were cut back, 3 bases at V and 0 bases at J, with 7 bases in the middle. Germline lookup yields CDR1 SGDLS and CDR2 YYNGEE.